This TCR beta chain was observed in a study of persistence of HIV-infected CD4 T cells. This nonspecific control used anti-CD3/anti-CD28 bead stimulation of CD4+ T cells. Sorting of responding CD4+ T cells relied on upregulated CD40 ligand together with CD69. Concerning this clone itself: As yet, its antigen is unknown.

The libraries were made with immunoSEQ version 4 in survey mode. The repertoire was sequenced with immunoSEQ multiplex PCR; TCRdb's copy has only in-frame clones and lacks some. The sample records roughly 43,000 clones, about 89% being singletons. V was cut by 1 base and J by 1 base, with 14 bases left in between. Per germline, CDR1 MGHRA and CDR2 YSYEKL. This CDR3 is built from 17 residues. The chain recombines TRBV4-1 with TRBJ2-4; TRBD2 is a possible D gene (7 bases). Sequencing was performed on CD4+ T cells sorted from PBMCs after approximately 19-hour stimulation, taken from a patient who received antiretroviral therapy. The clonotype was recovered from an adult man with HIV who was CMV-seropositive. The CDR3 DNA reads TGCGCCAGCAGCCAAGTGAACAGGGAGGGGGCCAAAAACATTCAGTACTTC. Its protein is CASSQVNREGAKNIQYF.